The 16 T cell receptor beta chains presented below share a single source sample, sequenced in a study of breast tumors, draining lymph nodes, adjacent tissues. TCRdb fed the multiplex PCR reads into MiXCR, producing one record per CDR3 protein. The repertoire holds approximately 230,000 distinct CDR3 sequences, roughly a third seen once, with approximately 3.6% in the top ten. The lymph nodes were axillary draining lymph nodes from breast cancer patients. Sequenced input: axillary lymph node tissue. These receptors were taken from a female donor with breast cancer. Some clones in this sample may be carry-over from other donors' samples.

A remark on this clonotype: The junction differs from germline at one of its ends, possibly a read error. The chain uses TRBV2 and TRBJ1-5; no reliable D call. Germline CDR1 is SNHLY and CDR2 is FYNNEI. This CDR3 is built from 13 residues. CDR3 bases: TGTGCCAGCAGGGAAGGTAATGATCAGCCCCAGCATTTT. Amino acid sequence: CASREGNDQPQHF.

This clonotype has a count of ten or more. The V and J genes are TRBV7-3 and TRBJ2-7; 10 positions match TRBD2. Germline V gene sequence: CDR1 SGHTA, CDR2 FQGTGA. V trimming: 1 base; J trimming: 4 bases; junction bases outside the gene matches: 4. This CDR3 has 15 amino acids. The CDR3 here is CASSLIPSGSYEQYF. CDR3 nucleotides: TGTGCCAGCAGCTTAATTCCTAGCGGGAGTTACGAGCAGTACTTC.

This clonotype was recorded many times. The chain carries TRBV20-1 and TRBJ2-7; 8 bases are shared with TRBD2. The V segment lost 1 base and the J segment 6 bases; nucleotides outside the gene matches: 5. CDR3 length: 13 residues. Germline CDR1 reads DFQATT; CDR2 reads SNEGSKA (reference sequence). CDR3 region: CSARAGGPPEQYF. The CDR3 DNA is TGCAGTGCTAGAGCGGGAGGGCCCCCCGAGCAGTACTTC.

This clonotype was detected many times. CDR3 nucleotides: TGTGCCACCAGTGAACCCGGGATAGAGACCCAGTACTTC. It yields the protein CATSEPGIETQYF. This chain connects TRBV24-1 to TRBJ2-5, with D tentatively TRBD2 (5 bases). CDR1 and CDR2 from the germline V gene are KGHDR and SFDVKD. This CDR3 spans 13 amino acids. Trimming took 4 bases from V and 4 from J, leaving 9 bases between them.

V gene TRBV24-1 combines with J gene TRBJ2-5; D is undetermined. The J call may be incorrect, as the DNA end agrees better with TRBJ2-3. The CDR3 sequence is 13 residues long. Germline CDR1 and CDR2: KGHDR and SFDVKD. The CDR3 sequence is CATGVDRRDTQYF. The CDR3, as DNA: TGTGCCACCGGGGTAGATCGTAGGGATACGCAGTATTTT.

This clonotype was observed many times. J is TRBJ1-2 and V is TRBV7-2; 7 nucleotides match TRBD1. CDR3 size: 16 residues. The V gene end was trimmed by 6 bases and the J gene end by 0 bases; junction bases not matched to a gene: 10. Germline loops: CDR1 SGHTA, CDR2 FQGNSA. CDR3 region: CASSFTGTVPNYGYTF. The CDR3 region has the DNA TGTGCCAGCAGTTTTACCGGGACAGTACCTAACTATGGCTACACCTTC.

This clonotype was picked up a small number of times. CDR3: CASNHYRGGEQFF. In DNA, the CDR3 is TGTGCCAGCAACCACTACAGGGGGGGTGAGCAGTTCTTC. The chain employs TRBV6-5 and TRBJ2-1; a weak D match, TRBD1 (8 bases). Trimming shortened V by 7 bases and J by 9 bases, and 16 bases separated the two germline ends. The CDR3 runs 13 residues. Germline V gene lookup returns CDR1 MNHEY and CDR2 SVGAGI.

This clonotype was detected many times. The V call is TRBV7-9, the J call TRBJ2-1, with TRBD2 as a possible D gene (7 bases). The CDR3 covers 19 residues. CDR1 and CDR2 from the germline V gene are SEHNR and FQNEAQ (reference sequence). Trimming cost V 1 base and J 1 base, with 20 bases left between them. The CDR3 DNA reads as TGTGCCAGCAGCTTAGGGGGGGCTAGCGGCCGCCCTTCCTACAATGAGCAGTTCTTC. Its protein is CASSLGGASGRPSYNEQFF.

This clonotype came up many times. The chain combines TRBV11-2 with TRBJ2-2, with 7 bases matching TRBD1. This CDR3 spans 15 amino acids. The germline gives CDR1 SGHAT, CDR2 FQNNGV. V was clipped by 3 bases and J by 5 bases; unmatched bases: 6. CDR3 loop: CASSFGQAGTGELFF. The CDR3 nucleotides are TGTGCCAGCAGCTTTGGACAGGCTGGGACCGGGGAGCTGTTTTTT.

As concerns this clonotype: This may come from a read error, since a much larger clone is one base off. V gene TRBV9 combines with J gene TRBJ2-7; 7 bases agree with TRBD2. The CDR3 covers 14 residues. Per the germline V gene, CDR1 is SGDLS and CDR2 is YYNGEE. The CDR3 is CASSVGAAGYEQSF. Written as DNA, the CDR3 is TGTGCCAGCAGCGTAGGCGCAGCGGGGTACGAGCAGTCCTTC.

In its sample, this clonotype was seen a few times. Since a much larger clone is just one base distant, this may be a read error. This rearrangement joins TRBV20-1 to TRBJ1-2; TRBD1 might be the D (5 bases). Germline CDR1 DFQATT, CDR2 SNEGSKA (reference sequence). Trimming cost V 2 bases and J 4 bases, with 17 bases left between them. This CDR3 is built from 15 residues. The DNA of the CDR3 is TGCAGTGCTAGATCGCAGGGAAGGACGGCCTATGGCTACACCTTC. It is translated as CSARSQGRTAYGYTF.

As to this clonotype: A read error may be the cause here, since a much bigger clone is one base away. The chain recombines TRBV6-1 with TRBJ1-3; 7 bases align to TRBD1. This CDR3 spans 14 amino acids. Germline CDR1 reads MNHNS; CDR2 reads SASEGT. The CDR3 DNA follows: TGTGCCGGCAGTGGGAGGGTGCAGGGGGAAACCATATATTTT. This sequence encodes CAGSGRVQGETIYF.

This clonotype was counted ten times or more. The V call is TRBV12-3 or TRBV12-4, the J call TRBJ2-1, with TRBD2 identical over 11 bases. CDR3 size: 16 residues. Unmatched junction bases numbered 5, after V lost 4 bases and J lost 3 bases. The chain's CDR3 is CASSSHLAGGYNEQFF. CDR3 nucleotides: TGTGCCAGCAGTTCGCATCTAGCGGGGGGCTACAATGAGCAGTTCTTC.

In its sample, this clonotype was seen many times. The rearrangement joins TRBV10-3 to TRBJ2-7; TRBD1 agrees at 8 bases. With V trimmed by 6 bases and J by 3 bases, 7 bases remained unmatched. The CDR3 runs to 14 residues. In germline, CDR1 is ENHRY, CDR2 SYGVKD. The CDR3 coding sequence is TGTGCCATCAGGGCCGGGACAGGAGTCTACGAGCAGTACTTC. As protein: CAIRAGTGVYEQYF.

This clonotype was seen a few times. This sequence joins TRBV7-3 and TRBJ1-4; D is ambiguous. Per the germline V gene, CDR1 is SGHTA and CDR2 is FQGTGA. V lost 1 base, J lost 6 bases, and 9 bases lay in between. The CDR3 spans 14 residues. CDR3 sequence reads: CASSLNGGDEKLFF. DNA for the CDR3: TGTGCCAGCAGCTTAAACGGTGGGGATGAAAAACTGTTTTTT.

For this clonotype: A much bigger clone sits one base away, suggesting this may be a read error. The chain carries TRBV4-2 and TRBJ2-1; TRBD2 matches 9 bases. CDR1 is LGHNA, CDR2 YNFKEQ, per germline. V gave up 0 bases and J gave up 15 bases; unmatched junction bases: 15. This CDR3 region has 16 residues. CDR3 loop: CASSQEWGRVAGVLFF. The DNA of the CDR3 is TGTGCCAGCAGCCAAGAATGGGGCCGGGTAGCGGGAGTTCTGTTCTTC.